The T cell receptor beta chain described here comes from a study of early T cells in non-severe SARS-CoV-2 infection. Turning to the study itself: Alpha and beta chains were unpaired, from unsorted whole-blood bulk RNA.

The CDR3 is 15 amino acids. J gave up 7 bases and V 6 bases, and 13 bases lay outside the gene matches. Germline-derived CDR1 and CDR2 are SGHTA and FQGNSA. Study-level findings and limits: Matching with VDJdb favored anti-spike CD8 responses (missing private and CD4 specificities).

Each cDNA molecule carried a unique molecular identifier. TCRdb called the 5' RACE reads again in MiXCR, with one record for every CDR3 protein. Among roughly 55,000 distinct CDR3 sequences, 9.5% to 13% were seen once, and the ten largest hold around 9.6%. Of note for this clonotype: Its antigen is not known.

The sample comprised whole blood. The V and J genes are TRBV7-2 and TRBJ2-3, with TRBD2 matching over 7 bases. This receptor was obtained from an adult who was a healthcare worker with PCR-confirmed SARS-CoV-2 infection or an uninfected control (not recorded which). Here the CDR3 DNA reads TGTGCCAGCAGATCTACGGGGGGAGGTTTTAATACGCAGTATTTT. Translation gives CASRSTGGGFNTQYF. Using reference TRBV7-2 and TRBJ2-3 for the parts outside the CDR3, the full variable domain is GAGVSQSPSNKVTEKGKDVELRCDPISGHTALYWYRQSLGQGLEFLIYFQGNSAPDKSGLPSDRFSAERTGGSVSTLTIQRTQQEDSAVYLCASRSTGGGFNTQYFGPGTRLTVL.